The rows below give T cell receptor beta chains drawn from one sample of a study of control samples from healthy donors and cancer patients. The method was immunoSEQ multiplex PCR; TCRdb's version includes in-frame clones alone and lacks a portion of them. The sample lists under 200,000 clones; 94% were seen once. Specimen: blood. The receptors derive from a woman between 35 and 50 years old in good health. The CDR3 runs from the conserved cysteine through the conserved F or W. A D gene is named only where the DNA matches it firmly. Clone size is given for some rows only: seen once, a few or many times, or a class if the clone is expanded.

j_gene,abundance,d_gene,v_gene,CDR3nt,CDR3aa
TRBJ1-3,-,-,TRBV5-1,TGCGCCAGCAGCTTGGGGGCAGGGACTGGAAACACCATATATTTT,CASSLGAGTGNTIYF
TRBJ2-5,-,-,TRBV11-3,TGTGCCAGCAGCTTAGGGGGGGATAAGACCCAGTACTTC,CASSLGGDKTQYF
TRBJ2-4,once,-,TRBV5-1,TGCGCCAGCAGCCCCCTAGGGGGAGGCAAAAACATTCAGTACTTC,CASSPLGGGKNIQYF
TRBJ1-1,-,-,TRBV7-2,TGTGCCAGCAGTGGACAGAATAACAACCAAGCTTTCTTT,CASSGQNNNQAFF
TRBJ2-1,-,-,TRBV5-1,TGCGCCAGCCGTCAGACGAATGAGCAGTTCTTC,CASRQTNEQFF
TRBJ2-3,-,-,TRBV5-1,TGCGCCAGCAGCAGGGTTGTAGCAGATACGCAGTATTTT,CASSRVVADTQYF
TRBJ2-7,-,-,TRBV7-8,TGTGCCAGCAGCTTAGGCTGGTTAGGGGCGGGACCGTCCTACGAGCAGTACTTC,CASSLGWLGAGPSYEQYF
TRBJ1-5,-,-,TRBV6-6,TGTGCCAGCTTACGTACAAGGGGAAGCAATCAGCCCCAGCATTTT,CASLRTRGSNQPQHF
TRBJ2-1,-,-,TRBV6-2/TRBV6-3,TGTGCCAGCAGCCCCGATATGGTGGATGGCTACAATGAGCAGTTCTTC,CASSPDMVDGYNEQFF
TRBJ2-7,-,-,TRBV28,TGTGCCAGCAGCCTACGTTTGTCGGGGGCTGGGGCCTACGAGCAGTACTTC,CASSLRLSGAGAYEQYF
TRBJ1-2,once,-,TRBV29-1,TGCAGCGTTGACAGAGCCTTGGGCTACACCTTC,CSVDRALGYTF
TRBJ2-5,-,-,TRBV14,TGTGCCAGCAGCCAACTCGACGGGCAAGAGACCCAGTACTTC,CASSQLDGQETQYF
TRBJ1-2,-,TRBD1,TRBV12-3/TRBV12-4,TGTGCCAGCAGTTTGCAGGGGGCGCAGGGCTACACCTTC,CASSLQGAQGYTF
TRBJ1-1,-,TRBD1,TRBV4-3,TGCGCCAGCAGCCAAGATGCATTAGGGACAGGGGGCATCGGCACTGAAGCTTTCTTT,CASSQDALGTGGIGTEAFF
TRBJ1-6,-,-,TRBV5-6,TGTGCCAGCAGCTTGGTGCCCCCGGGGCGGGGTAATTCACCCCTCCACTTT,CASSLVPPGRGNSPLHF
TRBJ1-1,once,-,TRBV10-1,TGCGCCAGCAGTGACCCGGGGGCATCCACTGAAGCTTTCTTT,CASSDPGASTEAFF
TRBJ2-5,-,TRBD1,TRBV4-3,TGCGCCAGCAGCCAAGTTGAGGGGGCAAAGACCCAGTACTTC,CASSQVEGAKTQYF
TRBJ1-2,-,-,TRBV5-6,TGTGCCAGCAGCTCATTCGCCGGCTACACCTTC,CASSSFAGYTF
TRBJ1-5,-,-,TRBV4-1,TGCGCCAGCAGCCAAGATTCCCTGGACAATCAGCCCCAGCATTTT,CASSQDSLDNQPQHF
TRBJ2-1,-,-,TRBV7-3,TGTGCCAGCAGCTTAATACGGGGGCGGAACAATGAGCAGTTCTTC,CASSLIRGRNNEQFF
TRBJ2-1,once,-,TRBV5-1,TGCGCCAGCAGCTACGACATCCAGGAAGCGAATGAGCAGTTCTTC,CASSYDIQEANEQFF
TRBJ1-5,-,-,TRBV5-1,TGCGCCAGCAGCTTGTACGACCCGCCCCAGCATTTT,CASSLYDPPQHF
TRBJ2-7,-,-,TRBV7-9,TGTGCCAGCAGCTTTAACGGAGAGCAGTACTTC,CASSFNGEQYF
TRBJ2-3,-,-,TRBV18,TGTGCCAGCTCACCCTCACCAGATACGCAGTATTTT,CASSPSPDTQYF
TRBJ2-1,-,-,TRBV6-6,TGTGCCAGCAGTCCACGACAGAGCTCCTACAATGAGCAGTTCTTC,CASSPRQSSYNEQFF
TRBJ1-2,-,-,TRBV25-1,TGTGCCAGCGCCGGGGACCCTAATACAGATGGCTACACCTTC,CASAGDPNTDGYTF
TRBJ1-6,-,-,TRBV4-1,TGCGCCAGCAGCCAAGATCTCCACCGGCTTGGGGGGCCCCTCCACTTT,CASSQDLHRLGGPLHF
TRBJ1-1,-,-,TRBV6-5,TGTGCCAGCAGCCAAGACCCGAGAGGCACTGAAGCTTTCTTT,CASSQDPRGTEAFF
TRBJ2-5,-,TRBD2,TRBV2,TGTGCCAGTGACCTAGCGGGAGAGACCCAGTACTTC,CASDLAGETQYF
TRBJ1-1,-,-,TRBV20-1,TGCAGTGCTAGTATGGGCAGGGAAGCTTTCTTT,CSASMGREAFF
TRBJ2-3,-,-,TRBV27,TGTGCCAGCAGCAATACTCGCACAGATACGCAGTATTTT,CASSNTRTDTQYF
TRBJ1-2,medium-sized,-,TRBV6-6,TGTGCCAGCAAAAGGAGGGACAACGTACGGAACTATGGCTACACCTTC,CASKRRDNVRNYGYTF
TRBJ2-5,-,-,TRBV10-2,TGCGCCAGCAGTGAGCGGTGGGAGACCCAGTACTTC,CASSERWETQYF
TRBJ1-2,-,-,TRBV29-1,TGCAGCGTGTTACAGGGCTACTATGGCTACACCTTC,CSVLQGYYGYTF
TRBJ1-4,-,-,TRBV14,TGTGCCAGCAGCCAAGATGTACCGGCGGTTAATGAAAAACTGTTTTTT,CASSQDVPAVNEKLFF
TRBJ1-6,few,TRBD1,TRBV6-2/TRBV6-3,TGTGCCAGCAGTCCACACCGGGACAGACTAAATTCACCCCTCCACTTT,CASSPHRDRLNSPLHF
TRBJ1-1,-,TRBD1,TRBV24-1,TGTGCCACCAGGGGACAGAGGGGCACTGAAGCTTTCTTT,CATRGQRGTEAFF
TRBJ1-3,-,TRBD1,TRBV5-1,TGCGCCAGCAGCCTCAACCCGACAGGGAGTAGTGGAAACACCATATATTTT,CASSLNPTGSSGNTIYF
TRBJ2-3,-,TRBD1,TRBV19,TGTGCCAGTAGTACACAGGGGATCACAGATACGCAGTATTTT,CASSTQGITDTQYF
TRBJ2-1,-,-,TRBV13,TGTGCCAGCAGCCCTACGGGCGGGTCGTGGAATGAGCAGTTCTTC,CASSPTGGSWNEQFF
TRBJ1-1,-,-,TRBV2,TGTGCCAGCAGTGAGGCACGGTACACTGAAGCTTTCTTT,CASSEARYTEAFF